The clone carrying this T cell receptor beta chain appeared once. The antigen remains undetermined. Losses at the gene ends were 4 bases for V and 0 bases for J; bases not matched to a gene: 4. The CDR3 covers 16 residues. CDR1 and CDR2 (germline): SGDLS, YYNGEE. The data stem from a study of cytomegalovirus exposure and HLA in healthy donors. Regarding the study as a whole: In a later analysis, HLA-associated TCR beta chains were more clonally expanded than equally common others.

All donors participated as healthy donors of bone marrow. PCR employed 60 Vbeta and 13 Jbeta primers. TCRdb's copy holds only in-frame clones and misses some; the assay was immunoSEQ multiplex PCR. The sample consists of under 200,000 clones, 77% of them appearing once. The sequenced sample consisted of PBMCs. J is TRBJ2-1 and V is TRBV9; 10 positions match TRBD2. This receptor was obtained from a woman in her thirties or forties in good health and CMV-seropositive. CDR3 residues: CASSLASGSSYNEQFF. CDR3 DNA: TGTGCCAGCAGCCTGGCTAGCGGGAGCTCCTACAATGAGCAGTTCTTC. The full variable domain, rest sourced from reference TRBV9 and TRBJ2-1, is DSGVTQTPKHLITATGQRVTLRCSPRSGDLSVYWYQQSLDQGLQFLIQYYNGEERAKGNILERFSAQQFPDLHSELNLSSLELGDSALYFCASSLASGSSYNEQFFGPGTRLTVL.